What follows are 27 T cell receptor beta chains derived from one specimen sequenced in a study of monozygotic twins with inflammatory bowel disease. With the 5' RACE reads reprocessed, TCRdb shows one record per CDR3 protein and no DNA. The repertoire table contains over 150,000 distinct CDR3 sequences. The material sequenced was blood. All receptors derive from a human donor with ulcerative colitis or Crohn's disease, or a healthy co-twin of an affected twin (not recorded which).

This chain uses TRBV3-1 with TRBJ2-1; TCRdb's assignment of TRBD1 cannot be checked, as there is no DNA. CDR1 is LGHDT, CDR2 YNNKEL, per germline (reference sequence). This CDR3 region has 16 residues. This chain's CDR3 is CASSHRGGRVGNEQFF.

This rearrangement joins TRBV10-3 to TRBJ1-5. Germline CDR1 is ENHRY and CDR2 is SYGVKD. The CDR3 loop spans 12 amino acids. The CDR3 spells CAISDLYQPQHF.

The chain recombines TRBV28 with TRBJ2-5; TCRdb outputs TRBD1, but without DNA this stays unchecked. Germline loops: CDR1 MDHEN, CDR2 SYDVKM. This CDR3 has 14 amino acids. The CDR3 spells CASSSRSPWETQYF.

The genes are TRBV29-1 and TRBJ2-1; the TCRdb D gene call, TRBD2, has no DNA to confirm it. The germline CDR1 and CDR2 sequences are SQVTM and ANQGSEA. This CDR3 has 16 residues. CDR3 loop: CSVEVDPPRLHNEQFF.

The chain is built from TRBV29-1 and TRBJ2-1. This CDR3 is 14 amino acids long. CDR1 and CDR2 from the germline V gene are SQVTM and ANQGSEA. The CDR3 loop is CSVEKTLGYNEQFF.

The CDR3 loop is CASRSGGETQYF. V is TRBV7-9 and J is TRBJ2-5; TCRdb designates TRBD2, a call that cannot be tested without DNA. CDR1 and CDR2 from the germline V gene are SEHNR and FQNEAQ (reference sequence). The CDR3 is 12 residues long.

The V call is TRBV20-1, the J call TRBJ2-5; the TCRdb D gene call, TRBD1, has no DNA to confirm it. The CDR3 is 17 amino acids. Germline lookup yields CDR1 DFQATT and CDR2 SNEGSKA (reference sequence). The CDR3 reads CSARDPNARSGVATQYF.

This sequence joins TRBV7-2 and TRBJ2-3; TCRdb outputs TRBD2, but without DNA this stays unchecked. Germline lookup yields CDR1 SGHTA and CDR2 FQGNSA. This CDR3 is 15 amino acids long. CDR3 loop: CASSLAAGGIDTQYF.

V gene TRBV20-1 combines with J gene TRBJ1-5; TCRdb's D gene call, TRBD1, goes unchecked for lack of DNA. This CDR3 region has 18 residues. Germline lookup yields CDR1 DFQATT and CDR2 SNEGSKA (reference sequence). CDR3 in amino acids: CSARSTTGHYVANQPQHF.

This rearrangement joins TRBV6-5 to TRBJ1-2; lacking DNA, the TRBD1 call made by TCRdb goes unchecked. From germline, CDR1 is MNHEY and CDR2 SVGAGI. The CDR3 totals 13 residues. The CDR3 sequence: CASGYGGSYGYTF.

The chain recombines TRBV18 with TRBJ2-1; TCRdb calls TRBD2, which cannot be checked without DNA. Germline-derived CDR1 and CDR2 are KGHSH and LQKENI. The CDR3 covers 16 residues. This CDR3 is CASSPLAGASYNEQFF.

This chain uses TRBV20-1 with TRBJ1-2; the TCRdb D gene call, TRBD1, has no DNA to confirm it. The germline V gene has CDR1 DFQATT and CDR2 SNEGSKA (reference sequence). This CDR3 has 15 residues. The CDR3 protein is CSASPTGANDYGYTF.

V usage is TRBV12-3 or TRBV12-4 and J usage is TRBJ2-2; TCRdb designates TRBD2, a call that cannot be tested without DNA. The CDR3 length is 16 residues. CDR3 region: CASTPRLAGFGGELFF.

V usage is TRBV20-1 and J usage is TRBJ2-3. CDR3 length: 13 amino acids. Germline CDR1 DFQATT, CDR2 SNEGSKA (reference sequence). The CDR3: CSARPVSTDTQYF.

This chain links TRBV28 with TRBJ1-6. Germline V gene data show CDR1 as MDHEN and CDR2 as SYDVKM. The CDR3 sequence is 13 residues long. The CDR3 loop reads CASRPGDNSPLHF.

V is TRBV6-5 and J is TRBJ2-7; as DNA is missing, the TRBD2 call by TCRdb cannot be tested. This CDR3 has 15 amino acids. CDR1 is MNHEY, CDR2 SVGAGI, per germline. The CDR3 here is CASSYVASGNYEQYF.

V gene TRBV30 combines with J gene TRBJ2-7. CDR1 is GTSNPN, CDR2 SVGIG, per germline (reference sequence). The CDR3 is made up of 15 amino acids. Here the CDR3 reads CAWSVSYRGDGEQYF.

The rearrangement links TRBV20-1 to TRBJ1-5; TCRdb proposes TRBD1, but this gene call is untestable without DNA. The CDR3 length is 18 residues. CDR1 and CDR2 (germline): DFQATT, SNEGSKA (reference sequence). CDR3 loop: CSARTQLGTTNSNQPQHF.

The J gene is TRBJ1-3, the V gene TRBV20-1; TCRdb calls TRBD1, which cannot be checked without DNA. The CDR3 is made up of 16 amino acids. From germline, CDR1 is DFQATT and CDR2 SNEGSKA (reference sequence). The CDR3 spells CSARETGFLPRNTIYF.

The chain combines TRBV2 with TRBJ2-7. The germline V gene has CDR1 SNHLY and CDR2 FYNNEI. The CDR3 runs 12 residues. The CDR3 here is CASSEKTYEQYF.

The chain couples TRBV5-6 to TRBJ2-7; TCRdb outputs TRBD2, but without DNA this stays unchecked. The CDR3 length is 15 residues. Germline CDR1 SGHDT, CDR2 YYEEEE. This CDR3 is CASRPTSGPSYEQYF.

The chain employs TRBV6-2 or TRBV6-3 and TRBJ2-7; TCRdb reports TRBD1, a call that lacks DNA to check it against. Per germline, CDR1 MNHEY and CDR2 SVGEGT. The CDR3 is 16 residues long. CDR3 residues: CASSRGTGTASYEQYF.

The chain links TRBV5-1 to TRBJ2-7; TCRdb designates TRBD1, a call that cannot be tested without DNA. The CDR3 sequence is 14 residues long. Germline V gives CDR1 SGHRS, CDR2 YFSETQ. The CDR3: CASSFPTGKGEQYF.

The chain combines TRBV5-6 with TRBJ1-2; TCRdb gives TRBD1 as the D gene, but with no DNA this cannot be confirmed. From germline, CDR1 is SGHDT and CDR2 YYEEEE. The CDR3 totals 16 residues. This chain's CDR3 is CASSLRLTGTDYGYTF.

The genes are TRBV20-1 and TRBJ2-7. Per germline, CDR1 DFQATT and CDR2 SNEGSKA (reference sequence). There are 13 residues in the CDR3. The CDR3 reads CSVTSGRSYEQYF.

This chain links TRBV9 with TRBJ2-1; without DNA, the TCRdb call of TRBD2 cannot be checked. The CDR3 consists of 15 residues. The germline gives CDR1 SGDLS, CDR2 YYNGEE. CDR3 protein: CASSVAGLTYNEQFF.

The chain combines TRBV29-1 with TRBJ1-2; the D call from TCRdb, TRBD1, cannot be confirmed without DNA. Germline loops: CDR1 SQVTM, CDR2 ANQGSEA. The CDR3 is 12 amino acids. The CDR3 here is CSAPTGGYGYTF.